Shown below are 20 T cell receptor beta chains from a single sample sequenced in a study of blood T cell repertoires in COVID-19. Measured with immunoSEQ multiplex PCR; TCRdb has only the in-frame clones, and not every one. The sample has 350,000 to 450,000 clones; around 83% are singletons. Sequenced input: PBMCs or T cells enriched from blood (not recorded which). The receptors were sampled from a woman aged 45-65 years who had recovered from COVID-19.

The rearrangement links TRBV3-1 (or the pseudogene TRBV3-2) to TRBJ1-2; 7 positions agree with TRBD1. CDR3 size: 16 residues. CDR1 and CDR2 (germline): LGHDT, YNNKEL (reference sequence). With V trimmed by 0 bases and J by 2 bases, 6 bases remained unmatched. CDR3 sequence reads: CASSQDLGTANYGYTF. The CDR3 bases are TGTGCCAGCAGCCAAGATCTGGGGACAGCAAACTATGGCTACACCTTC.

The V gene is TRBV3-1 (or the pseudogene TRBV3-2), the J gene TRBJ1-4, with 8 bases matching TRBD1. The V gene end was trimmed by 6 bases and the J gene end by 7 bases; junction bases not matched to a gene: 4. Germline CDR1 is LGHDT and CDR2 is YNNKEL (reference sequence). CDR3 length: 13 amino acids. DNA of the CDR3: TGTGCCAGCAGAGACAGGGGAGGTGAAAAACTGTTTTTT. This codes for CASRDRGGEKLFF.

Here the CDR3 reads CASSIPGQNTEAFF. CDR3 nucleotide sequence: TGTGCCAGCAGTATACCGGGACAGAACACTGAAGCTTTCTTT. This rearrangement joins TRBV28 to TRBJ1-1; D perhaps matches TRBD1 (6 bases). The length of the CDR3 is 14 residues. Trimming cost V 5 bases and J 1 base, with 11 bases left between them. CDR1 MDHEN and CDR2 SYDVKM come from the germline V gene.

The CDR3 reads CASSPDRGLTDTQYF. The DNA of the CDR3 is TGTGCCAGCAGCCCGGACAGGGGGCTGACAGATACGCAGTATTTT. The genes are TRBV11-1 and TRBJ2-3; 11 bases align to TRBD1. The trim removed 5 bases at V and 3 bases at J, leaving 4 bases unmatched. Germline V gene data show CDR1 as SGHAT and CDR2 as FQDESV (reference sequence). The CDR3 covers 15 residues.

This rearrangement joins TRBV19 to TRBJ1-2; D gene ambiguous. V dropped 4 bases and J dropped 0 bases, with 15 bases sitting between them. The CDR3 consists of 16 residues. The V gene's germline CDR1 is LNHDA and CDR2 SQIVND (reference sequence). In DNA, the CDR3 is TGTGCCAGTAGTAATGGAGTAGAGGCGACTAACTATGGCTACACCTTC. It encodes CASSNGVEATNYGYTF.

This clone was found once. Different DNA sequences within this sample yield the same CDR3. This chain joins TRBV30 and TRBJ1-6, with D possibly TRBD1 on 5 matching bases. CDR1 is GTSNPN, CDR2 SVGIG, per germline (reference sequence). The ends were cut back, 3 bases at V and 7 bases at J, with 10 bases in the middle. This CDR3 contains 13 residues. The CDR3 here is CAWRPPGNSPLHF. CDR3 in DNA: TGTGCCTGGAGGCCCCCAGGGAATTCACCCCTCCACTTT.

V gene TRBV4-3 combines with J gene TRBJ2-3, with D uncertain. Germline V CDR1 and CDR2: LGHNA, YSLEER. The CDR3 is 13 amino acids. Deletions cut 2 bases from V and 0 bases from J, with 3 bases between. As DNA, the CDR3 is TGCGCCAGCAGCCAAACTAGCACAGATACGCAGTATTTT. It translates to CASSQTSTDTQYF.

This clone was seen a few times. The chain couples TRBV28 to TRBJ1-3; D might be TRBD1 (5 bases). The CDR3 is 14 amino acids. Germline V lookup: CDR1 MDHEN, CDR2 SYDVKM. V was clipped by 2 bases and J by 4 bases, with 9 bases between them. In DNA form, the CDR3 reads TGTGCCAGCAGTTTAGTGGGGCAGGGAAACACCATATATTTT. Translated: CASSLVGQGNTIYF.

V and J are TRBV29-1 and TRBJ2-3; no definite D call. The germline CDR1 and CDR2 sequences are SQVTM and ANQGSEA. The CDR3 spans 11 residues. V was pared by 4 bases and J by 6 bases, with 8 bases between. The CDR3 DNA reads TGCAGCGTTGTATATTCCGATACGCAGTATTTT. Its translation: CSVVYSDTQYF.

This clone was picked up one time. This CDR3 is also generated by other DNA sequences in the sample. V gene TRBV7-9 combines with J gene TRBJ2-3, with a possible D match to TRBD1 (6 bases). Per germline, CDR1 SEHNR and CDR2 FQNEAQ (reference sequence). Trimming removed 0 bases at V and 6 bases at J, with 10 bases between. The CDR3 is 14 amino acids. The chain's CDR3 is CASSLAGGADTQYF. DNA of the CDR3: TGTGCCAGCAGCTTAGCTGGGGGCGCCGATACGCAGTATTTT.

The chain employs TRBV6-1 and TRBJ1-4; no definite D call. V dropped 1 base and J dropped 4 bases, with 10 bases sitting between them. The length of the CDR3 is 15 residues. In germline, CDR1 is MNHNS, CDR2 SASEGT. This chain's CDR3 is CASSEGAVLNEKLFF. CDR3 in DNA: TGTGCCAGCAGTGAAGGGGCTGTACTTAATGAAAAACTGTTTTTT.

This chain uses TRBV7-8 with TRBJ2-7; 11 nucleotides agree with TRBD2. This CDR3 has 18 amino acids. Looked up from germline, CDR1 is SGHVS and CDR2 is FQNEAQ. The ends lost 0 bases at V and 4 bases at J; junction bases unmatched: 11. The CDR3: CASSLAVPTSGSFYEQYF. The CDR3 DNA reads as TGTGCCAGCAGCTTAGCGGTCCCCACTAGCGGGAGCTTTTACGAGCAGTACTTC. Using reference TRBV7-8 and TRBJ2-7 for the parts outside the CDR3, the full variable domain is GAGVSQSPRYKVAKRGQDVALRCDPISGHVSLFWYQQALGQGPEFLTYFQNEAQLDKSGLPSDRFFAERPEGSVSTLKIQRTQQEDSAVYLCASSLAVPTSGSFYEQYFGPGTRLTVT.

This chain links TRBV27 with TRBJ1-5; D call uncertain. The CDR3 runs to 13 residues. Germline CDR1 is MNHEY and CDR2 is SMNVEV (reference sequence). The germline V and J ends were trimmed by 5 bases and 7 bases, with 12 bases remaining between them. The CDR3 spells CASSPTAEQPQHF. CDR3 DNA sequence: TGTGCCAGCAGTCCTACGGCGGAGCAGCCCCAGCATTTT.

This clone was found once. V gene TRBV5-1 combines with J gene TRBJ2-3; TRBD2 aligns across 9 bases. The CDR3 spans 16 residues. CDR1 SGHRS and CDR2 YFSETQ come from the germline V gene. Germline trimming cut 3 bases from V and 3 bases from J; bases unmatched to any gene: 8. The CDR3: CASSWDSGSGTDTQYF. The CDR3, as DNA: TGCGCCAGCAGCTGGGATAGCGGGAGCGGAACAGATACGCAGTATTTT.

This chain connects TRBV10-2 to TRBJ1-3; D is undetermined. V was trimmed by 6 bases and J by 0 bases, leaving 6 bases between them. CDR3 length: 13 residues. In germline, CDR1 is WSHSY, CDR2 SAAADI. The CDR3 DNA reads TGCGCCAGCAGATCCGGCTCTGGAAACACCATATATTTT. Protein sequence: CASRSGSGNTIYF.

This clone has only a few counts. This chain links TRBV7-2 with TRBJ1-2, with 7 bases that match TRBD1. Trimming removed 4 bases from V and 4 bases from J; junction bases left unmatched: 3. The CDR3 length is 13 residues. Germline loops: CDR1 SGHTA, CDR2 FQGNSA. The CDR3 here is CASSWGDSYGYTF. DNA of the CDR3: TGTGCCAGCAGCTGGGGGGACAGCTATGGCTACACCTTC.

As regards this clone: It may be a read error: a sequence one base away is much more abundant. The chain has TRBV3-1 (or the pseudogene TRBV3-2) and TRBJ2-1, with 9 bases identical to TRBD2. The CDR3 covers 15 residues. V trimming: 0 bases; J trimming: 11 bases; junction bases outside the gene matches: 8. Germline values: CDR1 LGHDT, CDR2 YNNKEL (reference sequence). As DNA, the CDR3 is TGTGCCAGCAGCCAAGATCACGGTAGCGGGAGTAAGCAGTTCTTC. Residues: CASSQDHGSGSKQFF.

The chain combines TRBV7-6 with TRBJ2-3; 9 bases are a match to TRBD2. V shed 0 bases, J shed 3 bases, and the junction held 4 bases outside the gene matches. The CDR3 sequence is 16 residues long. The germline CDR1 and CDR2 sequences are SGHVS and FNYEAQ. The CDR3 protein is CASSLASGGTTDTQYF. The CDR3 nucleotides read TGTGCCAGCAGCTTAGCGAGCGGGGGGACAACAGATACGCAGTATTTT.

This clone was observed a few times. The V gene is TRBV27, the J gene TRBJ2-7; 10 positions match TRBD1. Germline V gene data show CDR1 as MNHEY and CDR2 as SMNVEV (reference sequence). The CDR3 spans 12 residues. V was pared by 6 bases and J by 6 bases, with 2 bases of the junction left unmatched. CDR3: CASRWTGGEQYF. Written as DNA, the CDR3 is TGTGCCAGCAGGTGGACAGGGGGCGAGCAGTACTTC.

V and J are TRBV3-1 (or the pseudogene TRBV3-2) and TRBJ1-2; 7 bases map to TRBD1. The CDR3 covers 13 residues. Trimming cost V 4 bases and J 4 bases; bases outside gene matches: 3. Germline loops: CDR1 LGHDT, CDR2 YNNKEL (reference sequence). The CDR3 spells CASSPGTAYGYTF. CDR3 coding DNA: TGTGCCAGCAGCCCCGGGACAGCCTATGGCTACACCTTC.